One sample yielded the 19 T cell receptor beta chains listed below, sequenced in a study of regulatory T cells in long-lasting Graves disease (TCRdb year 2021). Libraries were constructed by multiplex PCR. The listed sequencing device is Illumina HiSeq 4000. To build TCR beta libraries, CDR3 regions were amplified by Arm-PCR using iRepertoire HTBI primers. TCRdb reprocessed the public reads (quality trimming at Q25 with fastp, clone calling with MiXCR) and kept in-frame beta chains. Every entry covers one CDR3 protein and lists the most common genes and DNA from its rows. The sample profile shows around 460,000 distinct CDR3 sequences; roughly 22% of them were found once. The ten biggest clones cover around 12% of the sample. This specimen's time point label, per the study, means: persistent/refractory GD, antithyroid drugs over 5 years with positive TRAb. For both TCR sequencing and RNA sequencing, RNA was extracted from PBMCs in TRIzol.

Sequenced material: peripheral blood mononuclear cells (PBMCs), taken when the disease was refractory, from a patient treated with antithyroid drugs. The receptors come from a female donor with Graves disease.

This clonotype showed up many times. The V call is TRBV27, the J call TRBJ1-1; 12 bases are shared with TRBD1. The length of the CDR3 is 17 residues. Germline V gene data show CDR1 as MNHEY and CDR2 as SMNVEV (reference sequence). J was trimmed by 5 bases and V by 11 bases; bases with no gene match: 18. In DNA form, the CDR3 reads TGTGCCCCCAGAGACCGCCGGGACAGGGGGCAGAGAACTGAAGCTTTCTTT. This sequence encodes CAPRDRRDRGQRTEAFF.

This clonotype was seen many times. The DNA of the CDR3 is TGTGCCAGCAGTTACCGAGACAGGGGTGGCTACACCTTC. Its translation is CASSYRDRGGYTF. This sequence joins TRBV6-5 and TRBJ1-2, with 8 bases aligning to TRBD1. This CDR3 is built from 13 residues. Germline V gene lookup returns CDR1 MNHEY and CDR2 SVGAGI. The J segment lost 7 bases and the V segment lost 2 bases, leaving 3 bases of the junction unmatched.

The DNA of the CDR3 is TGTGCCAGCGGAACAGGGGCGAGCGGCTACACCTTC. Protein product: CASGTGASGYTF. This chain links TRBV3-1 with TRBJ1-2, with 7 bases identical to TRBD1. Trimming cost V 8 bases and J 8 bases; bases outside gene matches: 8. The CDR3 totals 12 residues. CDR1 is LGHDT and CDR2 is YNNKEL in the germline V gene (reference sequence).

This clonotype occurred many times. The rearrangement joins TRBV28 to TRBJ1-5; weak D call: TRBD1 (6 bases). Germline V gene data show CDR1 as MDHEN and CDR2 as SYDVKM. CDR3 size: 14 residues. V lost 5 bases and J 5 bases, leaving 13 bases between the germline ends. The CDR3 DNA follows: TGTGCCAGCAGTACGCCGGGACAACATCAGCCCCAGCATTTT. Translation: CASSTPGQHQPQHF.

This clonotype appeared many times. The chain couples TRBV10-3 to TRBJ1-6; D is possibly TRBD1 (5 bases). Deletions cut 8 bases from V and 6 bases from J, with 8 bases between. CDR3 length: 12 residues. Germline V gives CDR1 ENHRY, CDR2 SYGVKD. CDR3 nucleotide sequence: TGTGCCATCGGGGCGAGTAATTCACCCCTCCACTTT. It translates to CAIGASNSPLHF.

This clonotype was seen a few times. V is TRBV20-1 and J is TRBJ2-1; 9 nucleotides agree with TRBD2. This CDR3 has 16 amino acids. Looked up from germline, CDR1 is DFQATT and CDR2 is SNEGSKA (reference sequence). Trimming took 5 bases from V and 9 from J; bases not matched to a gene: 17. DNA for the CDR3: TGCAGTGCTCGTTCCATAGCGGGAGTAGCTCCGGGTGAGCAGTTCTTC. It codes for CSARSIAGVAPGEQFF.

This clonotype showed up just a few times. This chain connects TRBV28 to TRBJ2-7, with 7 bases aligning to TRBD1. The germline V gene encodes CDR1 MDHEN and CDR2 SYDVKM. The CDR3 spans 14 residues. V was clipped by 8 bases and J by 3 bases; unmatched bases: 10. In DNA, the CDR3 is TGTGCCAGCGGTCCTGGGACAGACGTCTACGAGCAGTACTTC. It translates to CASGPGTDVYEQYF.

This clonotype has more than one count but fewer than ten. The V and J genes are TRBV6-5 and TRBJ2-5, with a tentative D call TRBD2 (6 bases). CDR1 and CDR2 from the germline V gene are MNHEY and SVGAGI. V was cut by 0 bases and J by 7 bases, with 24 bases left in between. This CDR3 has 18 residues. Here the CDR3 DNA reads TGTGCCAGCAGTTACTCAGGGTCCGCGGGGCCCCGAGGGGTGACCCAGTACTTC. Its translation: CASSYSGSAGPRGVTQYF.

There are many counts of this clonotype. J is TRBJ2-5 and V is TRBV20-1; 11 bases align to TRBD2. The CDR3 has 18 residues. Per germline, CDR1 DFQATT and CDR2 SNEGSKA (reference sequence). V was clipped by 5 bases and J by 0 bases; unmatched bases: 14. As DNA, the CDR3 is TGCAGTGCTCTCGGTGCTGGGACTAGCGGACGGTACCAAGAGACCCAGTACTTC. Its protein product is CSALGAGTSGRYQETQYF.

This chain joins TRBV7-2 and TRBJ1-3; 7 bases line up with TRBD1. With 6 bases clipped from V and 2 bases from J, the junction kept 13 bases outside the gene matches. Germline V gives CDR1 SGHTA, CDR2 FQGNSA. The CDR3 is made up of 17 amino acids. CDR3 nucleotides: TGTGCCAGCAGTTTTCGGGGCCGCGGGACAGCTGGAAACACCATATATTTT. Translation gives CASSFRGRGTAGNTIYF.

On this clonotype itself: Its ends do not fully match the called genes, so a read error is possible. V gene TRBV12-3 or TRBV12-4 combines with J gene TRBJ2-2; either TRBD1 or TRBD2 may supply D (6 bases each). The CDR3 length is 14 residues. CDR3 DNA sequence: TGTGCCAGCAGTGACACAGGGCGGGGCGGGGAGCTGTCTTTT. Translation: CASSDTGRGGELSF.

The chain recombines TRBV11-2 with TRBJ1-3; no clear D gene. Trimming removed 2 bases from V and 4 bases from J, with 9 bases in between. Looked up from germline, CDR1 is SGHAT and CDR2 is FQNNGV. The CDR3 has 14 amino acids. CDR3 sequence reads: CASSLSLGGNTIYF. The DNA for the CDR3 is TGTGCCAGCAGCTTATCGTTGGGCGGAAACACCATATATTTT.

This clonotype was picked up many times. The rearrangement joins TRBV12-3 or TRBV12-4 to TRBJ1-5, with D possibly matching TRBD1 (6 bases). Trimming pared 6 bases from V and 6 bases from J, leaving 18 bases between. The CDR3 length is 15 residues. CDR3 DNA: TGTGCCAGCAGCCCCTCTGGGGGGCAGGGTCAGCCCCAGCATTTT. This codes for CASSPSGGQGQPQHF.

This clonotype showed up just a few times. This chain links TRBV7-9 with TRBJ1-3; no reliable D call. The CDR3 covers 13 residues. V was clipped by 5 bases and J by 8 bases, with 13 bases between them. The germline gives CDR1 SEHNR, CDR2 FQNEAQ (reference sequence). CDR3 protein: CASSRNFQDTIYF. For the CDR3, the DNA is TGTGCCAGCAGCCGGAACTTTCAGGACACCATATATTTT.

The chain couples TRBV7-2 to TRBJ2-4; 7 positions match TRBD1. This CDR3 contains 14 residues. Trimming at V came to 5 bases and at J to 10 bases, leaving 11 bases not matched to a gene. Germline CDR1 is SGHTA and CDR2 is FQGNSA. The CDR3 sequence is CASSRSTGSGIQYF. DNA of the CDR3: TGTGCCAGCAGCCGTTCGACAGGGTCCGGAATTCAGTACTTC.

The chain's CDR3 is CASSLGGMPAGGFF. In DNA, the CDR3 is TGTGCCAGCAGCTTAGGCGGTATGCCGGCGGGAGGGTTCTTC. The chain couples TRBV11-2 to TRBJ2-1, with TRBD2 matching 8 bases. Germline CDR1 is SGHAT and CDR2 is FQNNGV. V trimming: 1 base; J trimming: 15 bases; junction bases outside the gene matches: 11. The CDR3 length is 14 residues.

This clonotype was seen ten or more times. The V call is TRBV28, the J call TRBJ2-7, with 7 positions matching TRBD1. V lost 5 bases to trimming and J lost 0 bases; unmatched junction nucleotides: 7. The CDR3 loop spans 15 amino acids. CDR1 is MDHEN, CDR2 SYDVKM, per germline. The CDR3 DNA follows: TGTGCCAGCAGTCGTACGGACAGGAGCTCCTACGAGCAGTACTTC. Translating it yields CASSRTDRSSYEQYF.

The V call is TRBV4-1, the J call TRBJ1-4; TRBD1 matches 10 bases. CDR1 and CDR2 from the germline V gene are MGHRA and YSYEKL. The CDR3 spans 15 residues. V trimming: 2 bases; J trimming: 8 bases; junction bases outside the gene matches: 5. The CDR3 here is CASSQPGQGREKLFF. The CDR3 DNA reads TGCGCCAGCAGCCAACCGGGACAGGGGAGAGAAAAACTGTTTTTT.

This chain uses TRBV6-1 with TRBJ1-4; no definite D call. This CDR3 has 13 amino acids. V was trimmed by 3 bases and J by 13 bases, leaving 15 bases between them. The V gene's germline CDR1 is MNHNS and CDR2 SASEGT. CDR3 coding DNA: TGTGCCAGCAGTGATATTTTCCCTACCCGACTGTTTTTT. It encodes CASSDIFPTRLFF.